This T cell receptor beta chain came from a study of shared clonotypes between healthy human individuals. Sequenced by immunoSEQ multiplex PCR; TCRdb stores in-frame clones only, minus some. The data show 2 million to 3 million clones, roughly 93% seen once. Study-wide points: What naive subsets generally showed was a larger estimated richness than memory subsets showed. An expected dependence of interdonor clonotype sharing on sequencing depth was noted.

The V and J ends lost 0 bases and 5 bases respectively, with 10 bases between them. Per germline, CDR1 SGHNT and CDR2 YYREEE (reference sequence). The length of the CDR3 is 14 residues. Note on this clone: The antigen remains undetermined.

This TCR came from a man aged 18 to 35 in good health. Some clones in this sample may be carry-over from other donors' samples. J is TRBJ2-3 and V is TRBV5-4; no reliable D call. Sequenced: naive CD4+ T cells from PBMCs. Regarding subset: CD45RA+ positively selected. CDR3: CASSLAMERDTQYF. The DNA of the CDR3 is TGTGCCAGCAGCTTGGCCATGGAACGAGATACGCAGTATTTT.